The clone carrying this T cell receptor beta chain was detected many times. The time point: newly diagnosed GD, antithyroid drugs for less than 3 months. PBMC-derived RNA was used for the TCR library. Trimming shortened V by 7 bases and J by 4 bases, and 17 bases separated the two germline ends. This CDR3 region has 15 residues. The authors built TCR beta libraries using iRepertoire HTBI primers and Arm-PCR of CDR3 regions. TCRdb analysed the multiplex PCR reads with MiXCR anew, one entry per CDR3 protein. This table has roughly 420,000 distinct CDR3 sequences, 14% appearing once. The sample is drawn from a study of regulatory T cells in long-lasting Graves disease. In addition, the sample was reused for a study of T cells in Graves' hyperthyroidism and ophthalmopathy.

Here the sequenced sample was peripheral blood mononuclear cells (PBMCs), taken at new diagnosis, from a patient treated with antithyroid drugs. This chain links TRBV12-3 or TRBV12-4 with TRBJ2-1; D remains unclear. The origin of this receptor is a woman aged 45 to 65 with Graves disease. CDR3 nucleotides: TGTGCCAGCATTCTCAGCGCCCGTCCTTACAATGAGCAGTTCTTC. Translated: CASILSARPYNEQFF.